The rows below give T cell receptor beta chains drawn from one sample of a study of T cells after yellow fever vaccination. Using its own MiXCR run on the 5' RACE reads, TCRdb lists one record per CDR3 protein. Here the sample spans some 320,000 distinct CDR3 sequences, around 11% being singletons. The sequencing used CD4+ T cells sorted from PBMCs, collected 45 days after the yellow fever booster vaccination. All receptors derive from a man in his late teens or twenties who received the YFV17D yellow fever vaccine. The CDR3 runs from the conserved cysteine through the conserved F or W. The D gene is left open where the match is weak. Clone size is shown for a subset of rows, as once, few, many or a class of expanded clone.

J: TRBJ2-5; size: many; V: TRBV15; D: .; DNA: TGTGCCACCAGCAGAGATAGTTGGGTGGAGACCCAGTACTTC; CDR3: CATSRDSWVETQYF
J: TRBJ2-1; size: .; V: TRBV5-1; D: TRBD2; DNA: TGCGCCAGCAGCCCAGGGATAGCGGGGGGGAATGAGCAGTTCTTC; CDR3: CASSPGIAGGNEQFF
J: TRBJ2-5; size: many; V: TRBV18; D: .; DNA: TGTGCCAGCTCCCCGGGGTTCAGACAAGAGACCCAGTACTTC; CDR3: CASSPGFRQETQYF
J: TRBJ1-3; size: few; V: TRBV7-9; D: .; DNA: TGTGCCAGCAGCTTCCTCGGCGGAGCAGGAAACACCATATATTTT; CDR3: CASSFLGGAGNTIYF
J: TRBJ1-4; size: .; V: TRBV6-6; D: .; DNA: TGTGCCAGCGTGAGCACAGACAAAGAGGAAAAACTGTTTTTT; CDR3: CASVSTDKEEKLFF
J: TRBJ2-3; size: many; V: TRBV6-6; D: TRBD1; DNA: TGTGCCAGCAGCTCGGGACAGAGCACAGATACGCAGTATTTT; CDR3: CASSSGQSTDTQYF
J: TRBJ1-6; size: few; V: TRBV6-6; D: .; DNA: TGTGCCAGCAGCCACACGGGGGGCAATTCACCCCTCCACTTT; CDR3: CASSHTGGNSPLHF
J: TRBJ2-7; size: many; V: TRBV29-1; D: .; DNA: TGCAGCGTTGGAAAAACAGGGAGCGACGAGCAGTACTTC; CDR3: CSVGKTGSDEQYF
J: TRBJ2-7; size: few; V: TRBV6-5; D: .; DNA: TGTGCCAGCAGACCGGGATCCTCCAAGAGGGAGTACTTC; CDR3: CASRPGSSKREYF
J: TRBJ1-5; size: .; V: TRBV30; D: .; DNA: TGTGCCTGGAGTGTTTTAGGGGAAAGAAATCAGCCCCAGCATTTT; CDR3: CAWSVLGERNQPQHF
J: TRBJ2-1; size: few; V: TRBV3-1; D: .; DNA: TGTGCCAGCAGCCAAGATCGTGTCCAGAATGAGCAGTTCTTC; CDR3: CASSQDRVQNEQFF
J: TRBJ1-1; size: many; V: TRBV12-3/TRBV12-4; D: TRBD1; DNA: TGTGCCAGCAGTTTGGTAACAGGGGGGACTGAAGCTTTCTTT; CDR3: CASSLVTGGTEAFF
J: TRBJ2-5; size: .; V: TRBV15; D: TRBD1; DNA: TGTGCCACCAGCGGAGGACAGGGTGGAGAGACCCAGTACTTC; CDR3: CATSGGQGGETQYF
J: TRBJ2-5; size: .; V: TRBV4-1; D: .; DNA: TGCGCCAGCAGCCCCAGGACAGAAGAGACCCAGTACTTC; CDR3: CASSPRTEETQYF
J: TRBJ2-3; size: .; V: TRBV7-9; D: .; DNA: TGTGCCAGCGGACCGACAGATACGCAGTATTTT; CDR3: CASGPTDTQYF
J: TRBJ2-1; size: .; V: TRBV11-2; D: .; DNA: TGTGCCAGCAGCCTCAACAGGGGGGGCAGGGAATCCTACAATGAGCAGTTCTTC; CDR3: CASSLNRGGRESYNEQFF
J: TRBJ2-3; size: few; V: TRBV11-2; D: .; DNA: TGTGCCAGCAGCTTAGTCGTGGGTTTCACAGATACGCAGTATTTT; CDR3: CASSLVVGFTDTQYF
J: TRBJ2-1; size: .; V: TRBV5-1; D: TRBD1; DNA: TGCGCCAGCAGCTTGGAGACAGGGAACTACAATGAGCAGTTCTTC; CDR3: CASSLETGNYNEQFF
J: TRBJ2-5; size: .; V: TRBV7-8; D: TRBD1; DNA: TGTGCCAGCAGCCCCTGGACAGGGGGACCAGAGACCCAGTACTTC; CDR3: CASSPWTGGPETQYF
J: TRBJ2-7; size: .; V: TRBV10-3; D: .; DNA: TGTGCCATCAGTGAGTCCCGGAGGAGCTCCTACGAGCAGTACTTC; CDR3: CAISESRRSSYEQYF
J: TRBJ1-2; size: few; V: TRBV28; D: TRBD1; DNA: TGTGCCAGCAGAGAGGGACAGGGTAGGGGCTACACCTTC; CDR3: CASREGQGRGYTF
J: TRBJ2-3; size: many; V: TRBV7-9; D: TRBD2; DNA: TGTGCCAGCAGCTTCAGCGGGGGTCCAGATACGCAGTATTTT; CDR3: CASSFSGGPDTQYF
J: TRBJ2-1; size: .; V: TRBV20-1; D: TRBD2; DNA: TGCAGTGCTAGAGATGTGGTCACGGGGGGGCCGATTGAGCAGTTCTTC; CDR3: CSARDVVTGGPIEQFF
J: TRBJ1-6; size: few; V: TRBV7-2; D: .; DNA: TGTGCCAGCAGGGGGCTGAGATATAATTCACCCCTCCACTTT; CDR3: CASRGLRYNSPLHF
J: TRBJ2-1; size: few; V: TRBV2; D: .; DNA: TGTGCCAGTATTGACGGGAGTGAGGACAATGAGCAGTTCTTC; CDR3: CASIDGSEDNEQFF
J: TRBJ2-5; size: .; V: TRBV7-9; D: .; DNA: TGTGCCAGCAGCCGGGACGGAGGGACCCAGTACTTC; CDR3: CASSRDGGTQYF
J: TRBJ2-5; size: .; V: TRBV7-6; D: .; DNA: TGTGCCAGCAGCGTGTATAGGGAGACCCAGTACTTC; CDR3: CASSVYRETQYF
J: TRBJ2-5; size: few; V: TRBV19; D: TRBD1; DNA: TGTGCCAGTAAGCCGCAGGGGGCGGTTGAGACCCAGTACTTC; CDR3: CASKPQGAVETQYF
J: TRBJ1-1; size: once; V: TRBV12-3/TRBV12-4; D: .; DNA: TGTGCCAGCAGTCCAGGGTTTCGAGGGCTGAACACTGAAGCTTTCTTT; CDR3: CASSPGFRGLNTEAFF
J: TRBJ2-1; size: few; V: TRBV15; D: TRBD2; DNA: TGTGCCACCAGGATCCCGGGACTACCTTCCAATGAGCAGTTCTTC; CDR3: CATRIPGLPSNEQFF
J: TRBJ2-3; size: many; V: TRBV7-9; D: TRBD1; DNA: TGTGCCAGCAGCACCGGGACAGATCTGAGCACAGATACGCAGTATTTT; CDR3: CASSTGTDLSTDTQYF
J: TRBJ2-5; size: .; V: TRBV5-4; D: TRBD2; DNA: TGTGCCAGCAGCTCCGCCCTAGCGGGGCAAGAGACCCAGTACTTC; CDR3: CASSSALAGQETQYF
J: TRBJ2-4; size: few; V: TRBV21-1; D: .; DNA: TGTGCCAGCAAAGCGGGGGGGGCCTCCAAAAACATTCAGTACTTC; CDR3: CASKAGGASKNIQYF
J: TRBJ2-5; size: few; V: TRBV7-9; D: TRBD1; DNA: TGTGCCAGCAGCCCATCACCCCTAGGACAGGGCGAGACCCAGTACTTC; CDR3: CASSPSPLGQGETQYF
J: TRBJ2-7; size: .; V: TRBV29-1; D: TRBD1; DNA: TGCAGCGTTGAAAGGGACAGGCATCCCTACGAGCAGTACTTC; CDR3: CSVERDRHPYEQYF
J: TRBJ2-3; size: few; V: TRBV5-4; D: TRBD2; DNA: TGTGCCAGCGGACTTCCGGGGGGGGGGCGCGATACGCAGTATTTT; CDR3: CASGLPGGGRDTQYF
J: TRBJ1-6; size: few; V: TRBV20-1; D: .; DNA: TGCAGTGCTAGTCCGGACACTTCACCCCTCCACTTT; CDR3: CSASPDTSPLHF
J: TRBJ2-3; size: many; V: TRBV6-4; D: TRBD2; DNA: TGTGCCAGCAGTGAGACTAGCGGGGGCACAGATACGCAGTATTTT; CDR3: CASSETSGGTDTQYF
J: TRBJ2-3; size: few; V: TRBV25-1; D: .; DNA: TGTGCCAGCAGTGATACCGGGACTCGCAGGAATACGCAGTATTTT; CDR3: CASSDTGTRRNTQYF
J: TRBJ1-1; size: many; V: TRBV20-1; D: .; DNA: TGCAGTGTTCTTCCATGGGGCACTGAAGCTTTCTTT; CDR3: CSVLPWGTEAFF
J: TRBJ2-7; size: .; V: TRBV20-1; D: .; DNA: TGCAGTGCCAGAAGGGGGGCAGGGTCCTACGAGCAGTACTTC; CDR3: CSARRGAGSYEQYF
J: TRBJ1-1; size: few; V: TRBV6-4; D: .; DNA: TGTGCCAGCAGTGACTCGGGGCGAGCTTTCTTT; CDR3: CASSDSGRAFF
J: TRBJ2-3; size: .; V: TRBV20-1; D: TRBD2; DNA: TGCAGTGCTAGAGATCGACTAGCGGGGGGAACTAGCACAGATACGCAGTATTTT; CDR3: CSARDRLAGGTSTDTQYF
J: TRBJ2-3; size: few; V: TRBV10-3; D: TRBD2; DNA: TGTGCCATCAGTGACCAGAGTAGCGGGGGTGGAAATACGCAGTATTTT; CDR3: CAISDQSSGGGNTQYF
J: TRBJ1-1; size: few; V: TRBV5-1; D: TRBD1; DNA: TGCGCCAGCAGAAAGGACAGGGGCGACACTGAAGCTTTCTTT; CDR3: CASRKDRGDTEAFF
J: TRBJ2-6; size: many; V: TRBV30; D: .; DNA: TGTGCCTGGAGTGTTCAGGGGGCCAACGTCCTGACTTTC; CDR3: CAWSVQGANVLTF
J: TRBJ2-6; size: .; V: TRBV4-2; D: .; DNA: TGTGCCAGCAGCCAAGGTGAGGCCTCTGGGGCCAACGTCCTGACTTTC; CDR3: CASSQGEASGANVLTF
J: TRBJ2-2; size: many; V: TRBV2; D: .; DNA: TGTGCCAGCAGTGAAGGCCCGCCTGGGGAGCTGTTTTTT; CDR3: CASSEGPPGELFF
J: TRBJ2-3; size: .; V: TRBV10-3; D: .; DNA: TGTGCCATCATGGGACTTAGCACAGATACGCAGTATTTT; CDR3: CAIMGLSTDTQYF
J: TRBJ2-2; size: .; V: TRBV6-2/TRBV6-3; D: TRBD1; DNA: TGTGCCAGCAGACCCGACAGGGCGCCGAACACCGGGGAGCTGTTTTTT; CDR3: CASRPDRAPNTGELFF
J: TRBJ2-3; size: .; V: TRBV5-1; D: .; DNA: TGCGCCAGCAGCTTGAAAGTAACAGGGAGATTGAGCGGGGACGACACAGATACGCAGTATTTT; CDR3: CASSLKVTGRLSGDDTDTQYF
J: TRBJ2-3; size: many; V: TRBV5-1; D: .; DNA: TGCGCCAGCAGCACCAGGACAGCAGATACGCAGTATTTT; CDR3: CASSTRTADTQYF
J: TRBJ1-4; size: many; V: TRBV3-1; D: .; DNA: TGTGCCAGCAGCCAATCCGAGGGCGGTTTAACTGAAAAACTGTTTTTT; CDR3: CASSQSEGGLTEKLFF
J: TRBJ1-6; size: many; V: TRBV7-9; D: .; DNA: TGTGCCAGCAGCCGCACAGGCGATAATTCACCCCTCCACTTT; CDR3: CASSRTGDNSPLHF
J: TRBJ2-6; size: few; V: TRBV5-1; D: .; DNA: TGCGCCAGCAGCTCGGACGGTGCTGGGGCCAACGTCCTGACTTTC; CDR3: CASSSDGAGANVLTF
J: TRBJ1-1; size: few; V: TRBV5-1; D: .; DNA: TGCGCCAGCAGCTTTTTCGGCCAGCTGAACACTGAAGCTTTCTTT; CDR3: CASSFFGQLNTEAFF
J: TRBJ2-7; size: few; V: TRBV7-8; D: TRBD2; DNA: TGTGCCAGCACCCGAATAGCGGGGGGTGACGGGCAGTACTTC; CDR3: CASTRIAGGDGQYF
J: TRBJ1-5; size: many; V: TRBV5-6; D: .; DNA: TGTGCCAGCAGCTTGCTTGGAGGGGCCAGGCGGGACCAGCCCCAGCATTTT; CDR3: CASSLLGGARRDQPQHF
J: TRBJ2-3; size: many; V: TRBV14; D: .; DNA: TGTGCCAGCAGCCAAGATTCATTACAGGGTGTCACAGATACGCAGTATTTT; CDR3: CASSQDSLQGVTDTQYF
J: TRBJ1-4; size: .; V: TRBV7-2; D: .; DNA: TGTGCCAGCAGTTACAGGGAATGGGAAAAACTGTTTTTT; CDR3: CASSYREWEKLFF